The subject of this entry is one TCR beta chain. Its antigen is unidentified. Germline values: CDR1 MNHEY, CDR2 SVGAGI. Trimming left V 5 bases short and J 6 bases short, with 13 bases between. This CDR3 has 13 amino acids. This record comes from a study of cytomegalovirus exposure and HLA in healthy donors. Donors likely had unrecorded immune exposures despite being nominally healthy when sampled. The PCR ran on 60 Vbeta and 13 Jbeta primers. The protocol was immunoSEQ multiplex PCR, while the TCRdb copy is restricted to in-frame clones and leaves out a portion. Of roughly 100,000 clones in the sample, roughly 79% were seen once. Study results and limitations: Later examination showed HLA-associated TCR beta chains had greater clonal expansion than equally common others. Reportedly, a later analysis found an Asian-associated ancestry cluster had fewer N-insertions than the approximately 670-donor mean. Associated with cytomegalovirus, according to the listing, were about 160 TCR beta chains.

This chain uses TRBV6-5 with TRBJ1-1; possibly TRBD1 for D (6 bases). Sequencing was done on a sample of PBMCs. The sequence was collected from a man aged 35 to 55 in good health and CMV-seronegative. The CDR3, as DNA: TGTGCCAGCAGTACACCCCCAGGGGCTGAAGCTTTCTTT. Protein product: CASSTPPGAEAFF.